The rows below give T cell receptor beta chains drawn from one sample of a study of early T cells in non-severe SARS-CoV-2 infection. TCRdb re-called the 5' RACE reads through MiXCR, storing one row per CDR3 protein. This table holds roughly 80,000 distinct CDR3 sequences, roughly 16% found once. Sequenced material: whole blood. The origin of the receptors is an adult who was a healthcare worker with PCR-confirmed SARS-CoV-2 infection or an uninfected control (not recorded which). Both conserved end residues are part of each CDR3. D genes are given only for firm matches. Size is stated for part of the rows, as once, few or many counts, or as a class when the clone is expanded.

CAWSVLKVAYNTDTQYF	TGTGCCTGGAGTGTATTAAAGGTAGCCTATAATACAGATACGCAGTATTTT	TRBV30	TRBJ2-3	-	-
CAISGTASSTDTQYF	TGTGCCATCAGCGGGACAGCCTCTAGCACAGATACGCAGTATTTT	TRBV10-3	TRBJ2-3	-	TRBD1
CASSLNSNEQFF	TGTGCCAGCAGCTTAAACAGCAATGAGCAGTTCTTC	TRBV11-2	TRBJ2-1	-	-
CASSLDTTGEAFF	TGTGCCAGCAGCTTAGATACGACAGGTGAAGCTTTCTTT	TRBV11-3	TRBJ1-1	many	-
CATSSQGEIQFF	TGTGCCACCAGCAGTCAGGGGGAGATCCAGTTCTTC	TRBV15	TRBJ2-1	-	TRBD1
CSVRYQGQHSYEQYF	TGCAGCGTTCGCTATCAGGGACAGCACTCCTACGAGCAGTACTTC	TRBV29-1	TRBJ2-7	few	TRBD1
CASSQREVEQYF	TGTGCCAGCAGTCAGCGGGAGGTCGAGCAGTACTTC	TRBV2	TRBJ2-7	many	TRBD2
CATSRGRTDSPLHF	TGTGCCACCAGCAGAGGCAGGACGGATTCACCCCTCCACTTT	TRBV15	TRBJ1-6	many	-
CASSFQLAGANVLTF	TGTGCCAGCAGCTTTCAACTTGCTGGGGCCAACGTCCTGACTTTC	TRBV11-3	TRBJ2-6	few	-
CASSQLFNSPLHF	TGTGCCAGCAGCCAGCTCTTTAATTCACCCCTCCACTTT	TRBV4-2	TRBJ1-6	few	-
CASSLSGGTQYF	TGTGCCAGCAGCCTTAGCGGGGGTACGCAGTATTTT	TRBV3-1	TRBJ2-3	medium-sized	TRBD2
CASSLEWGKPYEQYF	TGCGCCAGCAGCTTGGAGTGGGGCAAGCCCTACGAGCAGTACTTC	TRBV5-1	TRBJ2-7	-	-
CAISDLLTSGRASYNEQFF	TGTGCCATCAGTGATCTCTTGACTAGCGGGAGGGCCTCTTACAATGAGCAGTTCTTC	TRBV10-3	TRBJ2-1	-	TRBD2
CAIALSATGGQYF	TGTGCCATCGCACTCAGCGCGACAGGGGGTCAGTACTTC	TRBV12-3/TRBV12-4	TRBJ2-7	-	TRBD1
CASSPTASYYEQYF	TGTGCCAGCTCGCCCACAGCCTCTTACTACGAGCAGTACTTC	TRBV18	TRBJ2-7	few	-
CASSLLSGIPTDTQYF	TGTGCCAGCAGTTTGCTGAGCGGGATACCCACAGATACGCAGTATTTT	TRBV27	TRBJ2-3	few	TRBD2
CASSPEGQRTDTQYF	TGTGCCAGCAGCCCAGAGGGACAGCGCACAGATACGCAGTATTTT	TRBV11-2	TRBJ2-3	-	TRBD1
CASSSRDRGRNTEAFF	TGCGCCAGCAGCTCCCGGGACAGGGGCAGGAACACTGAAGCTTTCTTT	TRBV5-1	TRBJ1-1	-	TRBD1
CASIPGQASGFGQYF	TGTGCCAGCATCCCCGGTCAGGCTAGCGGTTTTGGGCAGTATTTT	TRBV2	TRBJ2-3	-	TRBD2
CSARTGAYQGTQYF	TGCAGTGCGCGGACAGGGGCCTACCAGGGGACCCAGTACTTC	TRBV20-1	TRBJ2-5	few	TRBD1
CASSVGRNSPLHF	TGTGCCAGCAGCGTAGGCAGAAATTCACCCCTCCACTTT	TRBV9	TRBJ1-6	many	-
CASSLVVAGFYNEQFF	TGTGCCAGCAGCTTAGTAGTAGCGGGTTTCTACAATGAGCAGTTCTTC	TRBV7-9	TRBJ2-1	-	TRBD2
CASSSGGNTDTQYF	TGTGCCAGCAGTTCCGGGGGCAACACAGATACGCAGTATTTT	TRBV6-2/TRBV6-3	TRBJ2-3	-	-
CASSRQAMNTEAFF	TGTGCCAGCAGTAGACAGGCCATGAACACTGAAGCTTTCTTT	TRBV6-5	TRBJ1-1	many	-
CASSPYTGVSYNEQFF	TGTGCCAGCAGCCCATATACAGGGGTATCCTACAATGAGCAGTTCTTC	TRBV14	TRBJ2-1	few	TRBD1
CASSLGPRGAENEQFF	TGTGCCAGCAGTTTAGGGCCCAGGGGCGCTGAAAATGAGCAGTTCTTC	TRBV27	TRBJ2-1	few	-
CASSIGPAYGYTF	TGTGCCAGTAGTATAGGACCGGCCTATGGCTACACCTTC	TRBV19	TRBJ1-2	-	-